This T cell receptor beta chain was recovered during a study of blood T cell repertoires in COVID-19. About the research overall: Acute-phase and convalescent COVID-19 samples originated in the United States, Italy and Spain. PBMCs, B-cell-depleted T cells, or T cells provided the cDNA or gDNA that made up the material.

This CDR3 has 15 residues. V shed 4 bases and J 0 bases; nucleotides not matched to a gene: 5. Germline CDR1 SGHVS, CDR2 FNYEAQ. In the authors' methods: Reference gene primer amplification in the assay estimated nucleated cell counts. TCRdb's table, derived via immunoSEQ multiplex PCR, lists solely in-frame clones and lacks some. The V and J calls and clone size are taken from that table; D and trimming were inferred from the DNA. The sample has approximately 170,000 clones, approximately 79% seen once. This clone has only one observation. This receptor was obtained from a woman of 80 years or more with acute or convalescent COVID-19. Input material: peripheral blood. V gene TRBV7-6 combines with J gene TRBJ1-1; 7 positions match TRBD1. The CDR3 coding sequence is TGTGCCAGCAGCTCTTCAACAGGGGTGAACACTGAAGCTTTCTTT. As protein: CASSSSTGVNTEAFF. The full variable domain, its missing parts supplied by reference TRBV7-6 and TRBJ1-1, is GAGVSQSPRYKVTKRGQDVALRCDPISGHVSLYWYRQALGQGPEFLTYFNYEAQQDKSGLPNDRFSAERPEGSISTLTIQRTEQRDSAMYRCASSSSTGVNTEAFFGQGTRLTVV.